This record looks at one T cell receptor beta chain sequence and its context. Its antigen is not identified. The sample is drawn from a study of a mutant IDH1 vaccine in newly diagnosed glioma. Study-level information: Treated patients, roughly 62% male and 37.5% female, averaged roughly 40 years of age.

TCRdb's table, derived via immunoSEQ multiplex PCR, lists solely in-frame clones and lacks some. Here the sample spans 50,000 to 70,000 clones, 74% being singletons. Study-wide results and limits: Among all patients, vaccine-induced immune responses occurred in about 93%.

V lost 3 bases and J lost 1, with 8 bases in between. Germline lookup yields CDR1 SGDLS and CDR2 YYNGEE. The CDR3 sequence is 15 residues long. The time point was: week 35, safety follow-up. The content of each vaccine dose was 300 ug of mutant IDH1 20-mer peptide, and topical imiquimod accompanied it. Eight vaccinations reached patients in weeks 1, 3, 5, 7, 11, 15, 19 and 23. Donors harbored newly found WHO grade 3 or 4 IDH1-mutant, ATRX-lost astrocytomas. The source of this sequence is a man in his forties or fifties with glioma. The specimen comprised PBMCs, sampled from a glioma patient whose treatment included an IDH1 peptide vaccine. The chain employs TRBV9 and TRBJ1-6, with D unclear. CDR3 protein: CASSGIPSYNSPLHF. CDR3 DNA: TGTGCCAGCAGCGGGATCCCATCCTATAATTCACCCCTCCACTTT.